This T cell receptor beta chain derives from a study of CD8 T cells in ankylosing spondylitis. CDR3 length: 17 amino acids. From germline, CDR1 is SGHTA and CDR2 FQGNSA. V lost 3 bases and J lost 6; bases outside the gene matches: 16. One entry per CDR3 protein results from TCRdb running MiXCR on the 5' RACE reads. The table includes around 210,000 distinct CDR3 sequences, under 8.5% detected once. This clonotype was counted a few times. The sequenced sample was blood, either unsorted or a sorted T cell fraction (not recorded which). The clonotype comes from a female donor with ankylosing spondylitis or in good health (not recorded which). J is TRBJ2-7 and V is TRBV7-2; the match to TRBD2 covers 8 bases. The CDR3 sequence is CASSLGGAEREGGEQYF. The CDR3 nucleotides are TGTGCCAGCAGCTTGGGGGGGGCTGAACGGGAGGGTGGCGAGCAGTACTTC.